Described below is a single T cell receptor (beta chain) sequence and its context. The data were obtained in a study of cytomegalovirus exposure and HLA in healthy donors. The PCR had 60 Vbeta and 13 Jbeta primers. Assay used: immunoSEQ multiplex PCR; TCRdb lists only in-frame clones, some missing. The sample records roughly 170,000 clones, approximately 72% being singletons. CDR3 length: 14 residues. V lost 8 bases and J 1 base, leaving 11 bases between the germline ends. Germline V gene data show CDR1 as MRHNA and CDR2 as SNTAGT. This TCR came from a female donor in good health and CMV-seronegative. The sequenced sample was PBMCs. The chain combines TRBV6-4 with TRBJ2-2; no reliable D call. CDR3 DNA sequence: TGTGCCAGCGCGAATACAGTGAACACCGGGGAGCTGTTTTTT. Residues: CASANTVNTGELFF.